These T cell receptor beta chains were read from a single sample in a study of CD8 T cells in ankylosing spondylitis. Each CDR3 protein gets one entry after TCRdb re-called the 5' RACE reads with MiXCR. This table holds some 200,000 distinct CDR3 sequences, 20% to 30% found once. Sequencing input: blood, either unsorted or a sorted T cell fraction (not recorded which). These receptors were taken from a male donor with ankylosing spondylitis or in good health (not recorded which). Each CDR3 is given with its conserved first and last residue. Fields, in order: V gene, J gene, CDR3 protein.

v_gene: TRBV10-3
j_gene: TRBJ2-7
CDR3aa: CATYTGANYEQYF

v_gene: TRBV4-2
j_gene: TRBJ2-1
CDR3aa: CASSQLTSLDEQFF

v_gene: TRBV7-9
j_gene: TRBJ2-5
CDR3aa: CASSVDRVETQYF

v_gene: TRBV20-1
j_gene: TRBJ1-4
CDR3aa: CSARDVGFSGLNEKLFF

v_gene: TRBV5-1
j_gene: TRBJ2-1
CDR3aa: CASSRQGWEQFF

v_gene: TRBV29-1
j_gene: TRBJ2-1
CDR3aa: CSVGMGLAERSSYNEQFF

v_gene: TRBV10-3
j_gene: TRBJ2-1
CDR3aa: CAISAYLSGSAYNEQFF

v_gene: TRBV11-2
j_gene: TRBJ1-4
CDR3aa: CASSLVFIQGASNEKLFF

v_gene: TRBV5-6
j_gene: TRBJ2-2
CDR3aa: CASSFGPNTGELFF

v_gene: TRBV12-3/TRBV12-4
j_gene: TRBJ2-1
CDR3aa: CASSHPGLAYEQFF

v_gene: TRBV4-1
j_gene: TRBJ1-6
CDR3aa: CASSLGGVRAPLHF

v_gene: TRBV5-1
j_gene: TRBJ1-5
CDR3aa: CASSLAGQGNQPQHF

v_gene: TRBV7-2
j_gene: TRBJ2-7
CDR3aa: CASSLAASGRVPPYEQYF

v_gene: TRBV6-5
j_gene: TRBJ2-5
CDR3aa: CASSYRLAGLETQYF

v_gene: TRBV11-1
j_gene: TRBJ2-4
CDR3aa: CASSLTITGTKNIQYF

v_gene: TRBV5-1
j_gene: TRBJ2-7
CDR3aa: CASSFSGIYEQYF

v_gene: TRBV6-5
j_gene: TRBJ2-2
CDR3aa: CASSYLGATGELFF

v_gene: TRBV5-1
j_gene: TRBJ2-7
CDR3aa: CASSPGQNSYEQYF

v_gene: TRBV18
j_gene: TRBJ1-1
CDR3aa: CASSRKPGENTEAFF

v_gene: TRBV20-1
j_gene: TRBJ2-2
CDR3aa: CREVRTSGRIGELFF

v_gene: TRBV25-1
j_gene: TRBJ2-7
CDR3aa: CASSGALGTPGYEQYF

v_gene: TRBV7-9
j_gene: TRBJ2-1
CDR3aa: CASSLMGLGAYNEQFF

v_gene: TRBV20-1
j_gene: TRBJ2-1
CDR3aa: CSARQAGVRNEQFF

v_gene: TRBV6-1
j_gene: TRBJ1-1
CDR3aa: CASSQRMNTEAFF

v_gene: TRBV20-1
j_gene: TRBJ2-3
CDR3aa: CSAGGSTSGRWGDTQYF

v_gene: TRBV12-3/TRBV12-4
j_gene: TRBJ2-5
CDR3aa: CASTQDRSQETQYF

v_gene: TRBV20-1
j_gene: TRBJ1-1
CDR3aa: CSARAGAVNTEAFF

v_gene: TRBV28
j_gene: TRBJ2-1
CDR3aa: CASSSGYLYNEQFF

v_gene: TRBV4-3
j_gene: TRBJ2-5
CDR3aa: CASSPGTTKETQYF

v_gene: TRBV6-2/TRBV6-3
j_gene: TRBJ2-7
CDR3aa: CASSPLTGLDEQYF

v_gene: TRBV5-5
j_gene: TRBJ2-1
CDR3aa: CASSLGGTASYNEQFF

v_gene: TRBV3-1
j_gene: TRBJ2-2
CDR3aa: CASRIGQNTGELFF

v_gene: TRBV10-3
j_gene: TRBJ1-6
CDR3aa: CAISRQSDGSPLHF

v_gene: TRBV29-1
j_gene: TRBJ2-3
CDR3aa: CSVGRASADTQYF

v_gene: TRBV27
j_gene: TRBJ2-7
CDR3aa: CASSTRDLREQYF

v_gene: TRBV29-1
j_gene: TRBJ2-1
CDR3aa: CSVPKGPSGSDEQFF

v_gene: TRBV5-1
j_gene: TRBJ2-7
CDR3aa: CASSAGTNYDEQYF

v_gene: TRBV7-2
j_gene: TRBJ2-7
CDR3aa: CASSLDLGSYEQYF

v_gene: TRBV7-2
j_gene: TRBJ2-2
CDR3aa: CASSPTVGELFF

v_gene: TRBV7-9
j_gene: TRBJ2-1
CDR3aa: CASSLALGGTINEQFF

v_gene: TRBV6-1
j_gene: TRBJ1-2
CDR3aa: CASRGQGIPYGYTF

v_gene: TRBV10-3
j_gene: TRBJ2-7
CDR3aa: CASRAGAGGYYEQYF

v_gene: TRBV24-1
j_gene: TRBJ2-7
CDR3aa: CATSDRTVHQYF

v_gene: TRBV29-1
j_gene: TRBJ2-4
CDR3aa: CSTTSGSNAKNIQYF

v_gene: TRBV14
j_gene: TRBJ2-5
CDR3aa: CASSQISGRVGETQYF

v_gene: TRBV9
j_gene: TRBJ2-7
CDR3aa: CASSERPVTYEQYF

v_gene: TRBV12-3/TRBV12-4
j_gene: TRBJ2-2
CDR3aa: CASTPGTSGTGELFF

v_gene: TRBV20-1
j_gene: TRBJ2-3
CDR3aa: CSALTLLTSGSTDTQYF

v_gene: TRBV6-5
j_gene: TRBJ2-5
CDR3aa: CASSTIGETQYF

v_gene: TRBV7-2
j_gene: TRBJ2-2
CDR3aa: CASSFLTGGNTGELFF

v_gene: TRBV6-5
j_gene: TRBJ2-7
CDR3aa: CASSYKGEQYF